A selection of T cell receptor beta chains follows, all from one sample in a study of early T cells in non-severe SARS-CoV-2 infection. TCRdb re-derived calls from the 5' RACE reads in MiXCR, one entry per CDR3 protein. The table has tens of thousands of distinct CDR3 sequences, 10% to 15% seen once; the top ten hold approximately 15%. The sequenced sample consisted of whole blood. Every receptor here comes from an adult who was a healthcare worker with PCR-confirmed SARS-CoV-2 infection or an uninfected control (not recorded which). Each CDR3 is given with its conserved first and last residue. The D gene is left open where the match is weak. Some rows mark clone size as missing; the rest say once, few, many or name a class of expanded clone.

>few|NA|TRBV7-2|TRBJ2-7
CASSYGSTYEQYF
TGTGCCAGCAGTTACGGGTCTACCTACGAGCAGTACTTC
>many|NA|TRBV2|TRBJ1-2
CASSPGPYGYTF
TGTGCCAGCTCCCCGGGACCCTATGGCTACACCTTC
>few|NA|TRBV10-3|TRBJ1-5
CAIRREGINQPQHF
TGTGCCATCCGACGGGAAGGTATAAATCAGCCCCAGCATTTT
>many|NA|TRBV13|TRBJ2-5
CASSSPGETQYF
TGTGCCAGCAGCTCCCCCGGGGAGACCCAGTACTTC
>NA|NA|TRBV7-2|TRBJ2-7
CASSLVKGRPYEQYF
TGTGCCAGCAGCTTAGTTAAGGGGCGCCCCTACGAGCAGTACTTC
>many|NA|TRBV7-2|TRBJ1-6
CASSLGGSRPNSPLHF
TGTGCCAGCAGCTTAGGAGGAAGCAGGCCCAATTCACCCCTCCACTTT
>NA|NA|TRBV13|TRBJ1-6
CASSPLVGALHF
TGTGCCAGCAGCCCGTTAGTCGGGGCCCTCCACTTT
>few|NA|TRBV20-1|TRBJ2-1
CSASKGNEQFF
TGCAGTGCTAGTAAGGGGAATGAGCAGTTCTTC
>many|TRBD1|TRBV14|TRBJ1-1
CASSHWTGKNTEAFF
TGTGCCAGCAGCCATTGGACAGGGAAGAACACTGAAGCTTTCTTT
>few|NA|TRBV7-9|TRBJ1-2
CASIDGQSYGYTF
TGTGCCAGCATAGACGGCCAGAGCTATGGCTACACCTTC
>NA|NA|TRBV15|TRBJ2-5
CATSRGPQETQYF
TGTGCCACCAGCAGAGGACCCCAAGAGACCCAGTACTTC
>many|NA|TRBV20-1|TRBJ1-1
CSASGPYGAFF
TGCAGTGCTAGCGGTCCATATGGAGCTTTCTTT
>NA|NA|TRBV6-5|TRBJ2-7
CASSLLRTDAYEQYF
TGTGCCAGCAGTTTACTTCGGACAGATGCCTACGAGCAGTACTTC
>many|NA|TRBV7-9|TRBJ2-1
CASSRTAYNEQFF
TGTGCCAGCAGCCGGACAGCCTACAATGAGCAGTTCTTC
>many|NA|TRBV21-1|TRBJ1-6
CASSKGFLNSPLHF
TGTGCCAGCAGCAAGGGATTCCTCAATTCACCCCTCCACTTT
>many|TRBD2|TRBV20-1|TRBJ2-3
CSARLAGGLSTDTQYF
TGCAGTGCTAGACTAGCGGGGGGCCTCAGCACAGATACGCAGTATTTT
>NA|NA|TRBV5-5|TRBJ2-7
CASSSLQGGYEQYF
TGTGCCAGCAGCTCCTTGCAGGGGGGCTACGAGCAGTACTTC
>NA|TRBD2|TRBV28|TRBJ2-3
CATTEGGGATDTQYF
TGTGCCACCACGGAGGGCGGGGGGGCCACAGATACGCAGTATTTT
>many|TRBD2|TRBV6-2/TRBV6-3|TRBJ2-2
CASTTGAGTSGSPGELFF
TGTGCCAGCACTACGGGAGCAGGGACTAGCGGGAGTCCCGGGGAGCTGTTTTTT
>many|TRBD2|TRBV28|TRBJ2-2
CASSPAGGRISGELFF
TGTGCCAGCAGTCCAGCGGGAGGTCGGATTTCAGGGGAGCTGTTTTTT
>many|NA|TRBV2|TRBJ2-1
CASIPGDPLNEQFF
TGTGCCAGCATACCGGGGGACCCGCTCAATGAGCAGTTCTTC
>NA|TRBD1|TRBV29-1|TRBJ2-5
CSGTTGGVQETQYF
TGCAGCGGCACGACAGGGGGGGTACAAGAGACCCAGTACTTC
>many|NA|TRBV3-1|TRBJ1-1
CASSLIGTDTEAFF
TGTGCCAGCAGCCTTATCGGTACGGACACTGAAGCTTTCTTT
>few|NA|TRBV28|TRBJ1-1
CASSSSPNTEAFF
TGTGCCAGCAGTTCGAGTCCGAACACTGAAGCTTTCTTT
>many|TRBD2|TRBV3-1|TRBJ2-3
CASSQLADTDTQYF
TGTGCCAGCAGCCAACTAGCGGACACAGATACGCAGTATTTT
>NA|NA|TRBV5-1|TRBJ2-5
CASSLEYEETQYF
TGCGCCAGCAGCTTGGAATATGAGGAGACCCAGTACTTC
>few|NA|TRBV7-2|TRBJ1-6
CASSTGGLIPLHF
TGTGCCAGCAGCACCGGAGGGCTAATTCCCCTCCACTTT
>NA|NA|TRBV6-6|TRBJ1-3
CASTPTGNTIYF
TGTGCCAGCACCCCGACTGGAAACACCATATATTTT
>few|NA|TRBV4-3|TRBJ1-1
CASSQESRNYGGAFF
TGCGCCAGCAGCCAAGAAAGCCGTAACTATGGGGGAGCTTTCTTT
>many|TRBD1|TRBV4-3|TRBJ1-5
CASSQAQGAGQPQHF
TGCGCCAGCAGCCAAGCACAGGGGGCGGGTCAGCCCCAGCATTTT
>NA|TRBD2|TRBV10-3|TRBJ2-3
CAISDLSGGATDTQYF
TGTGCCATCAGTGACTTAAGCGGGGGGGCCACAGATACGCAGTATTTT
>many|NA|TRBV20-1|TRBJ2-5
CSARPGTIQETQYF
TGCAGTGCTAGACCAGGGACCATCCAAGAGACCCAGTACTTC
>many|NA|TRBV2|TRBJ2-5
CASSEGTQETQYF
TGTGCCAGCAGTGAAGGGACCCAGGAGACCCAGTACTTC
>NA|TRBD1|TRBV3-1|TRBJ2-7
CASSQDRTGYNLEQYF
TGTGCCAGCAGCCAAGACAGGACAGGGTACAATCTCGAGCAGTACTTC
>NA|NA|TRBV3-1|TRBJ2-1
CASSQWTGVPYNEQFF
TGTGCCAGCAGCCAATGGACGGGGGTCCCCTACAATGAGCAGTTCTTC
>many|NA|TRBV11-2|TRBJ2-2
CASSSITTATGELFF
TGTGCCAGCAGCTCCATCACTACTGCCACCGGGGAGCTGTTTTTT
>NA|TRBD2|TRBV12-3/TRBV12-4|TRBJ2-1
CASSFVGLAEGGYNEQFF
TGTGCCAGCAGTTTCGTGGGACTAGCGGAGGGCGGGTACAATGAGCAGTTCTTC
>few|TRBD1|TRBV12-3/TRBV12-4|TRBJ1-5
CASSRTGMDNQPQHF
TGTGCCAGCAGTCGGACAGGGATGGACAATCAGCCCCAGCATTTT
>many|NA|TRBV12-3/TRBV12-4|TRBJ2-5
CASSLSGGYQETQYF
TGTGCCAGCAGTTTAAGTGGAGGGTACCAAGAGACCCAGTACTTC
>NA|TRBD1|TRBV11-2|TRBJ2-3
CASSFQTGADTQYF
TGTGCCAGCAGCTTCCAGACAGGGGCAGATACGCAGTATTTT